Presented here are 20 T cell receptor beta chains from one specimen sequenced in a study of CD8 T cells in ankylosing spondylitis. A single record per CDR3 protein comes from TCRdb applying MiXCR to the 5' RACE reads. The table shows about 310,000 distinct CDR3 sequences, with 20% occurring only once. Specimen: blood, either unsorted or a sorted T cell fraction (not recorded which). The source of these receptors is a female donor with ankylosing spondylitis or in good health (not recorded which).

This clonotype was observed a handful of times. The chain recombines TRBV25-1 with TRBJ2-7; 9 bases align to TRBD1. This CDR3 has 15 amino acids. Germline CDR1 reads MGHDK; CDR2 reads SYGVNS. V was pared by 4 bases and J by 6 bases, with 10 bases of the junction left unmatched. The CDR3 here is CASSADRGEVVEQYF. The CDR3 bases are TGTGCCAGCAGTGCCGACAGGGGGGAAGTTGTCGAGCAGTACTTC.

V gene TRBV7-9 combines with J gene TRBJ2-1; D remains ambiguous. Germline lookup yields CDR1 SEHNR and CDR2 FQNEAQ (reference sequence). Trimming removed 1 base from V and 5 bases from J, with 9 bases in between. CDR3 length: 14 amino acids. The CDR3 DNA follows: TGTGCCAGCAGCTTAGATTTGGGAAACAATGAGCAGTTCTTC. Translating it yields CASSLDLGNNEQFF.

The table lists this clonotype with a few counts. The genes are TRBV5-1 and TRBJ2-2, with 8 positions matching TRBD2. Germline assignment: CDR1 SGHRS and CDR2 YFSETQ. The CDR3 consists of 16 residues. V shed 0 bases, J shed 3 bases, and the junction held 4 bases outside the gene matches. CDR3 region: CASSLVPGRDTGELFF. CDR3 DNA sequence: TGCGCCAGCAGCTTGGTTCCCGGGAGGGACACCGGGGAGCTGTTTTTT.

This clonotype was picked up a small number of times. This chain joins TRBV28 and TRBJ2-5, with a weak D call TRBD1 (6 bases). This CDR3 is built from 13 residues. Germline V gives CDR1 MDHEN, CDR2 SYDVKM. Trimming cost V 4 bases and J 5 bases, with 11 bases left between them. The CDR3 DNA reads TGTGCCAGCAGTTCTGGGGGCACCGAGACCCAGTACTTC. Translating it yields CASSSGGTETQYF.

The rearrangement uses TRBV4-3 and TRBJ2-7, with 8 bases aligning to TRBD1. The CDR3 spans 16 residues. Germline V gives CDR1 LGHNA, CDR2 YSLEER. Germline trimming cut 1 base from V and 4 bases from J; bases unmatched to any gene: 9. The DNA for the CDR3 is TGCGCCAGCAGCCAAGGGGCAGGACAGGGAACATACGAGCAGTACTTC. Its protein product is CASSQGAGQGTYEQYF.

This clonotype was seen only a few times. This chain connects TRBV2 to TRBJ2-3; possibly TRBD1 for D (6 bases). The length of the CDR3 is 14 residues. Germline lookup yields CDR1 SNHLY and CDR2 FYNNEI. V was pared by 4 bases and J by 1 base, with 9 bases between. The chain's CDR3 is CASSGRGGTDTQYF. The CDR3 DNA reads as TGTGCCAGCAGTGGCAGGGGAGGCACAGATACGCAGTATTTT.

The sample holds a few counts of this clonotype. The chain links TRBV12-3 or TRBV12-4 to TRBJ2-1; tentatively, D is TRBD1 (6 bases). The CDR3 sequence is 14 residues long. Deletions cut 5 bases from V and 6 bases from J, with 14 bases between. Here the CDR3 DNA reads TGTGCCAGCAGTCAAACACAGGGAATCAATGAGCAGTTCTTC. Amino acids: CASSQTQGINEQFF.

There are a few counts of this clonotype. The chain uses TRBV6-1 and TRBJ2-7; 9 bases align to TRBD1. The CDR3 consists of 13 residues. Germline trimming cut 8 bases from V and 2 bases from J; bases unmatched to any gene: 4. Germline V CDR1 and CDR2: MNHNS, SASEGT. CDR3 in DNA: TGTGCCAGCGGGGGACAGGGTGCCTACGAGCAGTACTTC. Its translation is CASGGQGAYEQYF.

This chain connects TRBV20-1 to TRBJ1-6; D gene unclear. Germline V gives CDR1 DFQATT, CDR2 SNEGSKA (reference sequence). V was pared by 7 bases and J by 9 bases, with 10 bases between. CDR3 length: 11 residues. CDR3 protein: CSGEQSSPLHF. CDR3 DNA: TGCAGTGGGGAGCAGTCTTCACCCCTCCACTTT.

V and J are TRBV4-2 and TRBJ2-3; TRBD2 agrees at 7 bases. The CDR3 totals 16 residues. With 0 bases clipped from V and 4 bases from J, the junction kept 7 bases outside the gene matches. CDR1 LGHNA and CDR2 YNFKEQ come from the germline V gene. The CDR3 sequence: CASSQDDGRRADTQYF. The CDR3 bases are TGTGCCAGCAGCCAAGATGACGGGAGGAGGGCAGATACGCAGTATTTT.

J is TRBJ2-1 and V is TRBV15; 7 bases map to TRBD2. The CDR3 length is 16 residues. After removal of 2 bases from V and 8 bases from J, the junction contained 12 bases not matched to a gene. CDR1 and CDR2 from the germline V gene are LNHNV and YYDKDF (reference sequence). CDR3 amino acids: CATSRSRAVRGDEQFF. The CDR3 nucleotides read TGTGCCACCAGCAGAAGTCGAGCGGTCCGGGGGGATGAGCAGTTCTTC.

CDR3 sequence reads: CASSGQGSNIQYF. In nucleotides, the CDR3 is TGTGCCAGCAGTGGACAGGGTTCAAACATTCAGTACTTC. The chain carries TRBV5-4 and TRBJ2-4, with 8 positions matching TRBD1. The CDR3 has 13 amino acids. The junction had 4 bases not matched to a gene; V was cut back by 5 bases and J by 6 bases. Germline V gives CDR1 SGHNT, CDR2 YYREEE (reference sequence).

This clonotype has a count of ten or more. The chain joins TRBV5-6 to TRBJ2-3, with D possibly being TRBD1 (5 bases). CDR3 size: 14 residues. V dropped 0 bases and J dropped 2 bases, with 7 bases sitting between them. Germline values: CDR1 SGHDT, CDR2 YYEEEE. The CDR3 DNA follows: TGTGCCAGCAGCTTGGGACAGCTCACAGATACGCAGTATTTT. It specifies CASSLGQLTDTQYF.

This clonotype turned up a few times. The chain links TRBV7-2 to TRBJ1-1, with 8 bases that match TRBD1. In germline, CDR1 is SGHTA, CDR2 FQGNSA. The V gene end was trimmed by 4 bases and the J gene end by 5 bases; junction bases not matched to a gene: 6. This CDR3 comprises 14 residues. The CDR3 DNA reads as TGTGCCAGCAGCTGCCAGGGGGCGTGTACTGAAGCTTTCTTT. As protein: CASSCQGACTEAFF.

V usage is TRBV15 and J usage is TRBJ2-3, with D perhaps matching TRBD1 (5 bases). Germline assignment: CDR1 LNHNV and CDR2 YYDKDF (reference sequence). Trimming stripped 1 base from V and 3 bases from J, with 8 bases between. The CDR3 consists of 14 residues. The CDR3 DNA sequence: TGTGCCACCAGCAGAGGGGGCGGTACAGATACGCAGTATTTT. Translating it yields CATSRGGGTDTQYF.

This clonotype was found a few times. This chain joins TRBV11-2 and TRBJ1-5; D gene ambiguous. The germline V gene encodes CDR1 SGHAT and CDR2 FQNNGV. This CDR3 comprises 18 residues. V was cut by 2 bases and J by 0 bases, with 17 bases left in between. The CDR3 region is CASSLTAGLRYSNQPQHF. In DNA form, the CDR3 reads TGTGCCAGCAGCTTAACTGCAGGACTGAGGTATAGCAATCAGCCCCAGCATTTT.

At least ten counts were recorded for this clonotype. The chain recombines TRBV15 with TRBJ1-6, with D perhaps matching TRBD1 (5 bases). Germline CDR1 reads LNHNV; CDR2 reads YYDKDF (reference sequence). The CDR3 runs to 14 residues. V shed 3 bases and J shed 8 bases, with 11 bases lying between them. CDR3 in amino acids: CATSRSRVDSPLHF. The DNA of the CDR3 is TGTGCCACCAGCAGGTCCAGGGTAGATTCACCCCTCCACTTT.

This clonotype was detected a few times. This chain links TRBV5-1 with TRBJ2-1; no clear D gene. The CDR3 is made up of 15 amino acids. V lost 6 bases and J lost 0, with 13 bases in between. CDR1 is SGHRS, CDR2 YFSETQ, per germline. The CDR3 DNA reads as TGCGCCAGCAATCTACCTATCACCTCCTACAATGAGCAGTTCTTC. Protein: CASNLPITSYNEQFF.

For the CDR3, the DNA is TGTGCCAGCAGCCCTGTACTAGCGGGAGCAGAGACCCAGTACTTC. It specifies CASSPVLAGAETQYF. This rearrangement joins TRBV5-4 to TRBJ2-5, with 11 bases fitting TRBD2. The CDR3 runs to 15 residues. J was trimmed by 4 bases and V by 4 bases; bases with no gene match: 6. Germline V gene lookup returns CDR1 SGHNT and CDR2 YYREEE (reference sequence).

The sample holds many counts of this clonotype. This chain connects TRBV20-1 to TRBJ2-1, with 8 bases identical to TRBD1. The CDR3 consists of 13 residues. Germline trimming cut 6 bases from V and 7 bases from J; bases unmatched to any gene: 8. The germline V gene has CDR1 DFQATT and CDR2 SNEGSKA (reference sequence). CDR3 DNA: TGCAGTGCCCCGACTACAGGGGGGAATGAGCAGTTCTTC. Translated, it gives CSAPTTGGNEQFF.